This T cell receptor (beta chain) originates from a study of cytomegalovirus exposure and HLA in healthy donors. 60 Vbeta and 13 Jbeta primers were used in PCR. TCRdb's copy holds only in-frame clones and misses some; the assay was immunoSEQ multiplex PCR. The sample records around 190,000 clones, 75% to 80% being singletons. The count of this clone is one. CDR3 length equals 15 residues. Trimming at V came to 0 bases and at J to 2 bases, leaving 5 bases not matched to a gene. In germline, CDR1 is SGHRS, CDR2 YFSETQ. This sequence was found in a woman aged 25 to 39 in good health and CMV-seropositive. J is TRBJ2-7 and V is TRBV5-1; 7 bases are shared with TRBD1. The specimen was PBMCs. CDR3 in amino acids: CASSLVTGQAYEQYF. The CDR3 nucleotides read TGCGCCAGCAGCTTGGTGACCGGACAGGCCTACGAGCAGTACTTC.